These 14 T cell receptor beta chains were sequenced from one sample in a study of TIL therapy for anti-PD-1-resistant metastatic lung cancer. Sequencing used immunoSEQ v3. Clones were sequenced by immunoSEQ multiplex PCR, and TCRdb holds only the in-frame ones, with some missing. The repertoire includes around 20,000 clones, around 81% of them detected once, and under 7.5% sits in the top ten. Time point noted: pre-treatment sample, taken before nivolumab and TIL therapy. Here the sequenced sample was blood, taken at baseline. These receptors all come from a person aged 25 to 85 with non-small cell lung cancer.

The chain couples TRBV28 to TRBJ1-2, with 7 bases aligning to TRBD1. CDR1 is MDHEN and CDR2 is SYDVKM in the germline V gene. Unmatched junction bases numbered 6, after V lost 3 bases and J lost 2 bases. This CDR3 region has 15 residues. Here the CDR3 reads CASSFQGGDNYGYTF. CDR3 nucleotides: TGTGCCAGCAGTTTTCAGGGGGGAGACAACTATGGCTACACCTTC.

The V call is TRBV7-9, the J call TRBJ2-5, with 10 bases identical to TRBD2. This CDR3 is built from 18 residues. Germline V gives CDR1 SEHNR, CDR2 FQNEAQ (reference sequence). V shed 0 bases, J shed 11 bases, and the junction held 18 bases outside the gene matches. The CDR3 region is CASSLASGGRINLPKQYF. The CDR3 coding sequence is TGTGCCAGCAGCTTAGCTAGCGGGGGGCGCATAAACCTCCCCAAGCAGTACTTC. The full variable domain, in which reference TRBV7-9 and TRBJ2-5 provide the parts outside the CDR3, is DTGVSQNPRHKITKRGQNVTFRCDPISEHNRLYWYRQTLGQGPEFLTYFQNEAQLEKSRLLSDRFSAERPKGSFSTLEIQRTEQGDSAMYLCASSLASGGRINLPKQYFGPGTRLLVL.

This clone was seen a handful of times. V gene TRBV10-3 combines with J gene TRBJ2-1, with a tentative D call TRBD1 (5 bases). Germline V gives CDR1 ENHRY, CDR2 SYGVKD. V lost 7 bases and J lost 8, with 21 bases in between. CDR3 length: 15 residues. Here the CDR3 reads CAINIGVVGLDEQFF. Here the CDR3 DNA reads TGTGCCATCAACATAGGGGTAGTGGGCCTCGATGAGCAGTTCTTC.

This sequence joins TRBV15 and TRBJ1-2; TRBD1 might be the D (5 bases). V gave up 1 base and J gave up 4 bases, with 19 bases separating them. The CDR3 extends over 17 amino acids. Germline CDR1 is LNHNV and CDR2 is YYDKDF (reference sequence). CDR3 in DNA: TGTGCCACCAGCAGAGTCCGGAGGGACCCGGCCACCTATGGCTACACCTTC. It is translated as CATSRVRRDPATYGYTF.

The gene calls are TRBV9 and TRBJ2-3, with 10 bases aligning to TRBD1. The germline V gene encodes CDR1 SGDLS and CDR2 YYNGEE. The CDR3 is 17 amino acids. The junction had 5 bases not matched to a gene; V was cut back by 0 bases and J by 1 base. In nucleotides, the CDR3 is TGTGCCAGCAGCGTAGCCGGGACAGGGGTTGGCACAGATACGCAGTATTTT. It specifies CASSVAGTGVGTDTQYF.

The chain has TRBV11-2 and TRBJ2-7; the match to TRBD2 covers 9 bases. The CDR3 has 15 amino acids. Germline V gene sequence: CDR1 SGHAT, CDR2 FQNNGV. Germline trimming cut 1 base from V and 4 bases from J; bases unmatched to any gene: 5. CDR3 amino acids: CASSLALAGTYEQYF. Here the CDR3 DNA reads TGTGCCAGCAGCTTAGCCCTAGCGGGGACGTACGAGCAGTACTTC. Variable domain in full (rest from reference TRBV11-2 and TRBJ2-7): EAGVAQSPRYKIIEKRQSVAFWCNPISGHATLYWYQQILGQGPKLLIQFQNNGVVDDSQLPKDRFSAERLKGVDSTLKIQPAKLEDSAVYLCASSLALAGTYEQYFGPGTRLTVT.

The rearrangement uses TRBV28 and TRBJ1-5; D perhaps matches TRBD1 (5 bases). Trimming stripped 8 bases from V and 7 bases from J, with 15 bases between. Looked up from germline, CDR1 is MDHEN and CDR2 is SYDVKM. This CDR3 spans 13 amino acids. The CDR3 DNA sequence: TGTGCCAGCGCTTGGGGGTCGATGCAGCCCCAGCATTTT. Protein product: CASAWGSMQPQHF.

This chain connects TRBV2 to TRBJ2-2; TRBD2 is a possible D gene (5 bases). Trimming removed 7 bases from V and 3 bases from J, with 9 bases in between. Germline values: CDR1 SNHLY, CDR2 FYNNEI. The CDR3 totals 13 residues. Here the CDR3 DNA reads TGTGCCAGCACTGTAGCGCACACCGGGGAGCTGTTTTTT. Residues: CASTVAHTGELFF.

The chain couples TRBV19 to TRBJ2-1, with D unresolved. Germline V gene data show CDR1 as LNHDA and CDR2 as SQIVND (reference sequence). V lost 3 bases and J 0 bases, leaving 18 bases between the germline ends. The CDR3 contains 18 residues. The CDR3 DNA follows: TGTGCCAGTAGTATGGCTTTTGGTGCGACTTACTCCTACAATGAGCAGTTCTTC. Its protein is CASSMAFGATYSYNEQFF.

V is TRBV6-5 and J is TRBJ1-5; 7 positions match TRBD1. The trim removed 6 bases at V and 0 bases at J, leaving 5 bases unmatched. CDR3 size: 15 residues. Germline assignment: CDR1 MNHEY and CDR2 SVGAGI. CDR3 amino acids: CASRSTGVSNQPQHF. CDR3 bases: TGTGCCAGCAGATCTACAGGGGTTAGCAATCAGCCCCAGCATTTT.

This clone appeared a single time. This rearrangement joins TRBV9 to TRBJ1-3; D remains ambiguous. The germline V gene encodes CDR1 SGDLS and CDR2 YYNGEE. The CDR3 has 17 residues. V dropped 1 base and J dropped 3 bases, with 17 bases sitting between them. CDR3 loop: CASSVIADRFGGNTIYF. The CDR3 DNA follows: TGTGCCAGCAGCGTAATTGCAGATCGATTTGGTGGAAACACCATATATTTT.

The chain carries TRBV9 and TRBJ1-3; D remains unclear. CDR1 is SGDLS, CDR2 YYNGEE, per germline. The V end was cut by 4 bases, the J end by 4 bases, with 6 bases between. This CDR3 has 12 amino acids. CDR3 sequence: CASSPTGNTIYF. In DNA form, the CDR3 reads TGTGCCAGCAGCCCAACAGGAAACACCATATATTTT.

This clone was picked up one time. This rearrangement joins TRBV7-9 to TRBJ1-5, with TRBD1 as a possible D gene (5 bases). Looked up from germline, CDR1 is SEHNR and CDR2 is FQNEAQ (reference sequence). V was clipped by 5 bases and J by 4 bases, with 12 bases between them. The CDR3 loop spans 14 amino acids. CDR3 protein: CASSGRQPNQPQHF. The CDR3 DNA is TGTGCCAGCAGCGGACGACAGCCAAATCAGCCCCAGCATTTT. The full variable domain, with the rest looked up from reference TRBV7-9 and TRBJ1-5, is DTGVSQNPRHKITKRGQNVTFRCDPISEHNRLYWYRQTLGQGPEFLTYFQNEAQLEKSRLLSDRFSAERPKGSFSTLEIQRTEQGDSAMYLCASSGRQPNQPQHFGDGTRLSIL.

The rearrangement joins TRBV2 to TRBJ2-1, with D maybe TRBD1 (6 bases). The CDR3 loop spans 13 amino acids. Germline CDR1 and CDR2: SNHLY and FYNNEI. Trimming removed 4 bases from V and 6 bases from J, with 10 bases in between. The CDR3 sequence: CASSATGGNEQFF. The DNA of the CDR3 is TGTGCCAGCAGTGCGACAGGCGGCAATGAGCAGTTCTTC. The variable domain in full, completed from reference TRBV2 and TRBJ2-1, reads EPEVTQTPSHQVTQMGQEVILRCVPISNHLYFYWYRQILGQKVEFLVSFYNNEISEKSEIFDDQFSVERPDGSNFTLKIRSTKLEDSAMYFCASSATGGNEQFFGPGTRLTVL.